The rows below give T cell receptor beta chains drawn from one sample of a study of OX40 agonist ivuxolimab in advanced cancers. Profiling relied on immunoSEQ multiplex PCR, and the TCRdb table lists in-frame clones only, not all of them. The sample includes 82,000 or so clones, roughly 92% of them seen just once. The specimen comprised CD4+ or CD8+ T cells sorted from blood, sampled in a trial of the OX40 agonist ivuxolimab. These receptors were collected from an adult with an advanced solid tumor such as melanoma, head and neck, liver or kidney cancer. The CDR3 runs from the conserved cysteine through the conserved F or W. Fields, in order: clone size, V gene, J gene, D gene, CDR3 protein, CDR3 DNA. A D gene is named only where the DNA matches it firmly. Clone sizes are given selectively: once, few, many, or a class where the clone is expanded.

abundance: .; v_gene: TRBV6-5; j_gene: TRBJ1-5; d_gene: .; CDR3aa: CASNRAGQPQHF; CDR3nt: TGTGCCAGCAACCGTGCGGGACAGCCCCAGCATTTT
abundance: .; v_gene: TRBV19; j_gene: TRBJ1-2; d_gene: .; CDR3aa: CAGSMRGTYGYTF; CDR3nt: TGTGCCGGTAGTATGAGAGGGACCTATGGCTACACCTTC
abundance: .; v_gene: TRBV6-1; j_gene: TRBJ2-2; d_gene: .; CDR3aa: CASRLVVTGELFF; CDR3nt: TGTGCCAGCAGACTAGTAGTCACCGGGGAGCTGTTTTTT
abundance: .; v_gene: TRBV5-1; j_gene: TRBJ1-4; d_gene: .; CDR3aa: CASSLAGGATNEKLFF; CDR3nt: TGCGCCAGCAGCTTAGCCGGTGGCGCAACTAATGAAAAACTGTTTTTT
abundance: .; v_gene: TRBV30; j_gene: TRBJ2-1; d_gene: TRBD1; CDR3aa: CAWRPSRQGANEQFF; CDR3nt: TGTGCCTGGAGGCCATCGAGGCAGGGGGCCAATGAGCAGTTCTTC
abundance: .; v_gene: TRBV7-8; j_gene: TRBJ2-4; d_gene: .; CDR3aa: CASSLVGGRLAKNIQYF; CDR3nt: TGTGCCAGCAGCTTAGTTGGAGGGAGGCTAGCCAAAAACATTCAGTACTTC
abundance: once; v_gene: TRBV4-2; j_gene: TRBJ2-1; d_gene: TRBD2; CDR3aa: CASSQESLAGGREQFF; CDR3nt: TGTGCCAGCAGCCAGGAATCACTAGCGGGAGGGAGGGAGCAGTTCTTC
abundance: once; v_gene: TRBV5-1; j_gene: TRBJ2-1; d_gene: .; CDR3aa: CASSLGQGRGEQFF; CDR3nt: TGCGCCAGCAGCTTGGGACAGGGGAGGGGTGAGCAGTTCTTC
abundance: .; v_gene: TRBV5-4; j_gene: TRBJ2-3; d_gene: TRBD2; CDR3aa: CASSLEAGAADTQYF; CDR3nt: TGTGCCAGCAGCTTGGAAGCGGGAGCGGCAGATACGCAGTATTTT
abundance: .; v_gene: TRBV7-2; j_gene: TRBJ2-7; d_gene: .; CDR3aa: CASRRGQSAYEQYF; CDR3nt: TGTGCCAGCAGACGTGGACAGTCCGCCTACGAGCAGTACTTC
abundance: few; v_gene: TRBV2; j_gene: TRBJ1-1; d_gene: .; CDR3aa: CASSAGWNTEAFF; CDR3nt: TGTGCCAGCAGTGCAGGATGGAACACTGAAGCTTTCTTT
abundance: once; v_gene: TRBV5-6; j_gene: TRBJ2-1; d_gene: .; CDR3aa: CASSLALGSGEQFF; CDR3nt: TGTGCCAGCAGCTTGGCATTAGGAAGCGGCGAGCAGTTCTTC